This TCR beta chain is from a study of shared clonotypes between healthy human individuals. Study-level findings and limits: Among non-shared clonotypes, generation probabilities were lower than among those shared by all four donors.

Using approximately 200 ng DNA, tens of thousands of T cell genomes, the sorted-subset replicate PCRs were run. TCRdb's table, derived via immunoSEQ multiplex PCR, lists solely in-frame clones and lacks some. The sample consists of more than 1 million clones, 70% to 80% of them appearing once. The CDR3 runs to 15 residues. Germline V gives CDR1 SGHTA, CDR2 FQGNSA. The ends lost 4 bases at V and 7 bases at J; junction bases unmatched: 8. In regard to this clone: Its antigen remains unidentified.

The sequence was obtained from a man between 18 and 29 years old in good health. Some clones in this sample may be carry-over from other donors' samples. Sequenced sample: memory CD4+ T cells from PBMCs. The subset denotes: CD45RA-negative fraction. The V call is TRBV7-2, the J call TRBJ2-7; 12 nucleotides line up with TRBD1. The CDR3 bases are TGTGCCAGCAGCTCGACACCGGGACAGGGGGCGGAGCAGTACTTC. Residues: CASSSTPGQGAEQYF.